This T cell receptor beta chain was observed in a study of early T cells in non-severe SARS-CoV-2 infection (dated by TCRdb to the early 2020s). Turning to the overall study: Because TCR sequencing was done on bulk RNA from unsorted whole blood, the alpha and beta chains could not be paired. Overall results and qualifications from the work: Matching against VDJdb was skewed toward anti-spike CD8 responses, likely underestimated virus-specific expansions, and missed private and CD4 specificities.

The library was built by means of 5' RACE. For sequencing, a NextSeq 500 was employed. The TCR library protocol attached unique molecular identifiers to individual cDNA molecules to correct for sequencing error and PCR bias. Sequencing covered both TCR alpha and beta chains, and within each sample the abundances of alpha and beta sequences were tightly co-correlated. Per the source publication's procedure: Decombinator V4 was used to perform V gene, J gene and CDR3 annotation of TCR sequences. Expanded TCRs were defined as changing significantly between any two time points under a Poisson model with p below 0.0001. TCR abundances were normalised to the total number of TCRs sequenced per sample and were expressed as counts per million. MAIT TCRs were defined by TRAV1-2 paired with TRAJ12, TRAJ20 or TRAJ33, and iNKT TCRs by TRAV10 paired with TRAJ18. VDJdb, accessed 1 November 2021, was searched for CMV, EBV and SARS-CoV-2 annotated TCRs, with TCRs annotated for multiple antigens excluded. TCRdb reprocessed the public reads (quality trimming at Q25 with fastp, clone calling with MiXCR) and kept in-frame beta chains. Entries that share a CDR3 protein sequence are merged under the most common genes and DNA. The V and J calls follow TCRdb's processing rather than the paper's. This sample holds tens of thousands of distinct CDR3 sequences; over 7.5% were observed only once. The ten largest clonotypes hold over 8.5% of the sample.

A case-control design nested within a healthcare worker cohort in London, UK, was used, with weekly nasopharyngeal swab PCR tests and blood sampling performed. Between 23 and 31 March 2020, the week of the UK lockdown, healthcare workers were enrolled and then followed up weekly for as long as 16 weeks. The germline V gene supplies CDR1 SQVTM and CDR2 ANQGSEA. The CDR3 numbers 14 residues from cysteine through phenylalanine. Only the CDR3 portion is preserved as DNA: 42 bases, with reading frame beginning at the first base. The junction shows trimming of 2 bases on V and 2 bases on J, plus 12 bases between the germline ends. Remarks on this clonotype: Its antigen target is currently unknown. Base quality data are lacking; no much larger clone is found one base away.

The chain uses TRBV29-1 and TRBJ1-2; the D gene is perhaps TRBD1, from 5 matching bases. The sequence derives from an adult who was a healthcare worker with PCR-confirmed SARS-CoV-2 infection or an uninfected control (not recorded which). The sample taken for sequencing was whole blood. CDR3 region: CSVEIRGRNYGYTF. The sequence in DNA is TGCAGCGTTGAAATCCGGGGCAGAAACTATGGCTACACCTTC.